This TCR beta chain was profiled in a study of blood T cell repertoires in COVID-19. Study-level information: Sample material is recorded as cDNA or gDNA derived from T cells, B-cell-depleted T cells, or PBMCs.

Seattle enrolled patients during active infection and tracked them longitudinally. Original analysis: Estimation of nucleated cell counts was performed using reference gene primer amplification. Some clones are missing from TCRdb's copy, which holds only in-frame ones; the method was immunoSEQ multiplex PCR. The V and J calls and clone size are taken from that table; D and trimming were inferred from the DNA. The sample comprises about 440,000 clones, 70% to 90% of which are singletons, and about 12% rests with the top ten. This clone turned up a few times. From germline, CDR1 is SGHNT and CDR2 YYREEE (reference sequence). V gave up 5 bases and J gave up 11 bases; unmatched junction bases: 16. This CDR3 spans 14 amino acids.

The sample comprised peripheral blood. The source is a woman aged 45-65 years with COVID-19, enrolled during active disease. This rearrangement joins TRBV5-4 to TRBJ2-7, with 7 positions matching TRBD1. CDR3 sequence: CASSPRDSPGPEYF. Here the CDR3 DNA reads TGTGCCAGCAGTCCCCGGGACAGCCCAGGGCCGGAGTACTTC.